This T cell receptor beta chain was sequenced in a study of cytomegalovirus exposure and HLA in healthy donors. The primer mix had 60 Vbeta and 13 Jbeta primers. Repertoires were generated with immunoSEQ multiplex PCR, while TCRdb's copy carries only in-frame clones and drops some. This sample has approximately 170,000 clones, with roughly 80% found just once. J lost 6 bases, V lost 1 base, and 7 bases had no gene match. Germline loops: CDR1 MNHNY, CDR2 SVGAGI (reference sequence). The CDR3 covers 15 residues. To note about this clone: Its target is unknown.

General observations from the study: What TCR beta sequences reportedly achieved was accurate prediction of HLA-A and HLA-B alleles in most subjects. A further, later analysis showed that HLA-associated TCR beta chains (compared with equally common others) were more clonally expanded.

The chain has TRBV6-6 and TRBJ2-7; 9 bases are shared with TRBD1. The sequenced sample consisted of PBMCs. This clonotype was obtained from a male donor in good health and CMV-seronegative. CDR3: CASSYFDRGRPEQYF. The CDR3 DNA reads TGTGCCAGCAGTTACTTCGACAGGGGGAGGCCCGAGCAGTACTTC.